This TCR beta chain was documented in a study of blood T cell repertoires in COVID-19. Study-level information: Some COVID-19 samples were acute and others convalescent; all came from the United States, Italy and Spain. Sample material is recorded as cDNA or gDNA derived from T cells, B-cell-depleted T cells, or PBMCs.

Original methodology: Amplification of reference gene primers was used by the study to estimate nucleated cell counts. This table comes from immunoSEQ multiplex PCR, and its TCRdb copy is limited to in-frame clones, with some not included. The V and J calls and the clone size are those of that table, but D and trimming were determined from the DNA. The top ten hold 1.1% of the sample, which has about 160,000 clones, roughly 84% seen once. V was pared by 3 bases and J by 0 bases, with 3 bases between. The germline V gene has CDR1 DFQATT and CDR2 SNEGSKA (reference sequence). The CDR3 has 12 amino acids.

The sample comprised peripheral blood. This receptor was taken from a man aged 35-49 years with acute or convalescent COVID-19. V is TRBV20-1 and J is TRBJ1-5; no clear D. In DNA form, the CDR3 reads TGCAGTGCTAGTTATAGCAATCAGCCCCAGCATTTT. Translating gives CSASYSNQPQHF.